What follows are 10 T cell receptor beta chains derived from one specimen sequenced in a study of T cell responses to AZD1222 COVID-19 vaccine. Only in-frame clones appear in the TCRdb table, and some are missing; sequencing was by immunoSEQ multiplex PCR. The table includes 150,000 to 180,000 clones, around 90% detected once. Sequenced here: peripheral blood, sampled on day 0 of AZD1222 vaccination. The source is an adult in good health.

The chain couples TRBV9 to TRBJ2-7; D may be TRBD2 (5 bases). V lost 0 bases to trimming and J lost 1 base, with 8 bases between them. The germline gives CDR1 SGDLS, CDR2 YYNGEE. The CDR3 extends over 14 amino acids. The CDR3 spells CASSVAAGSYEQYF. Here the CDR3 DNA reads TGTGCCAGCAGCGTAGCGGCGGGTTCCTACGAGCAGTACTTC.

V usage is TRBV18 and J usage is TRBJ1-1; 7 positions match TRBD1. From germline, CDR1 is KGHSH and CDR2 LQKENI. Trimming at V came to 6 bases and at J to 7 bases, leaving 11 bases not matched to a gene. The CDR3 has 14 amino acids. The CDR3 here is CASSHATGTVEAFF. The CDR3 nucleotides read TGTGCCAGCTCGCACGCGACAGGGACGGTTGAAGCTTTCTTT.

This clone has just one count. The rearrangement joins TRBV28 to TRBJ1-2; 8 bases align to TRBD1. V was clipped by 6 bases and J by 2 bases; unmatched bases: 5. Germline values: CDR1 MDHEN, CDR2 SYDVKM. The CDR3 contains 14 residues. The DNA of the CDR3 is TGTGCCAGCAGCCAGGGGGCGGGAAACTATGGCTACACCTTC. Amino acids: CASSQGAGNYGYTF.

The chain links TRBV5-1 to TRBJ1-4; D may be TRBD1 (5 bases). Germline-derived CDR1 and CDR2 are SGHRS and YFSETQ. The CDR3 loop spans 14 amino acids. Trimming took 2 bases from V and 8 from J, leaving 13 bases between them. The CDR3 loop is CASSLRGEEEKLFF. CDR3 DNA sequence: TGCGCCAGCAGCTTAAGGGGCGAGGAGGAAAAACTGTTTTTT.

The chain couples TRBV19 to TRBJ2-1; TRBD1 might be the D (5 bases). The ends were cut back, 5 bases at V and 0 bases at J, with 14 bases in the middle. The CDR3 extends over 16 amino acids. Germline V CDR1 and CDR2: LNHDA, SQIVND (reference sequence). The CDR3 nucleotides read TGTGCCAGTAGTCCGCAGACAGTCCACTCCTACAATGAGCAGTTCTTC. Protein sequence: CASSPQTVHSYNEQFF.

The CDR3 bases are TGTGCCAGCAGTCATGAGACCGGGGGGCTCGGTCAGCCCCAGCATTTT. It translates to CASSHETGGLGQPQHF. The rearrangement uses TRBV3-1 (or the pseudogene TRBV3-2) and TRBJ1-5; D is possibly TRBD1 (6 bases). Trimming took off 6 bases at V and 6 bases at J, with 21 bases between the two ends. Germline V CDR1 and CDR2: LGHDT, YNNKEL (reference sequence). The CDR3 length is 16 residues.

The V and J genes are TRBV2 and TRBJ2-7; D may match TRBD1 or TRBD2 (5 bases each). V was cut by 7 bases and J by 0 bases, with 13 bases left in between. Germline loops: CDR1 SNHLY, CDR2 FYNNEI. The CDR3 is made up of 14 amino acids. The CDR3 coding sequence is TGTGCCAGCACCCGAGGGGTGCCCTCCTACGAGCAGTACTTC. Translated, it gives CASTRGVPSYEQYF.

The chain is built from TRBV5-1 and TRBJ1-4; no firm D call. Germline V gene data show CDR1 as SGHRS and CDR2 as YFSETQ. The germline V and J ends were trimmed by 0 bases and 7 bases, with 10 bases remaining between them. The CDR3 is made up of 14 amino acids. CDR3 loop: CASSLGGFGEKLFF. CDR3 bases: TGCGCCAGCAGCTTGGGGGGATTTGGTGAAAAACTGTTTTTT.

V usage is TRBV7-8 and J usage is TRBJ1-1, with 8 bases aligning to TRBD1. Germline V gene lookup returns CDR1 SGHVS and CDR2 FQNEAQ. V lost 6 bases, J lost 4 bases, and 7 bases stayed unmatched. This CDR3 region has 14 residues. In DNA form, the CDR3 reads TGTGCCAGCAGTCCCGACAGGGGAGGCACTGAAGCTTTCTTT. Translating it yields CASSPDRGGTEAFF.

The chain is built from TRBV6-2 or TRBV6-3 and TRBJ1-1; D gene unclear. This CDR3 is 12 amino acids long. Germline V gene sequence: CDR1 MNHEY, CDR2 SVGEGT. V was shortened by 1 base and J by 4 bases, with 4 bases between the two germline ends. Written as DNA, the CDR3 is TGTGCCAGCAGTTACTGGTCCACTGAAGCTTTCTTT. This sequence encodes CASSYWSTEAFF.